One sample yielded the 20 T cell receptor beta chains listed below, sequenced in a study of PD-L1 blockade in urothelial cancer. This sample's time point: pretreatment peripheral blood. Measured with immunoSEQ multiplex PCR; TCRdb has only the in-frame clones, and not every one. Among around 66,000 clones, around four fifths were seen once, and the ten largest hold 1.6%. This material consisted of PBMCs, taken around atezolizumab (anti-PD-L1) treatment. These TCRs come from a man between 65 and 85 years old with urothelial cancer.

This chain connects TRBV7-6 to TRBJ2-1, with 8 bases identical to TRBD2. This CDR3 comprises 16 residues. The trim removed 1 base at V and 2 bases at J, leaving 4 bases unmatched. In germline, CDR1 is SGHVS, CDR2 FNYEAQ. CDR3 nucleotide sequence: TGTGCCAGCAGCTTAGAAGGGCGGGAGGCCTACAATGAGCAGTTCTTC. Amino acids: CASSLEGREAYNEQFF.

The chain couples TRBV19 to TRBJ2-1; D is perhaps TRBD2 (6 bases). CDR1 and CDR2 from the germline V gene are LNHDA and SQIVND (reference sequence). The V and J ends lost 6 bases and 2 bases respectively, with 8 bases between them. The CDR3 is 13 residues long. CDR3 residues: CASSGSTYNEQFF. As DNA, the CDR3 is TGTGCCAGTAGCGGGAGCACCTACAATGAGCAGTTCTTC.

The chain couples TRBV6-1 to TRBJ1-5; 8 nucleotides align to TRBD1. This CDR3 spans 12 amino acids. Germline trimming cut 8 bases from V and 4 bases from J; bases unmatched to any gene: 1. Looked up from germline, CDR1 is MNHNS and CDR2 is SASEGT. CDR3 region: CASGQGNQPQHF. The DNA for the CDR3 is TGTGCCAGCGGACAGGGTAATCAGCCCCAGCATTTT.

The V call is TRBV11-2, the J call TRBJ2-1, with 8 bases identical to TRBD2. Germline trimming cut 2 bases from V and 0 bases from J; bases unmatched to any gene: 0. The CDR3 is made up of 15 amino acids. Germline CDR1 reads SGHAT; CDR2 reads FQNNGV. CDR3 in DNA: TGTGCCAGCAGCTTAAGCGGGAGCTCCTACAATGAGCAGTTCTTC. Protein sequence: CASSLSGSSYNEQFF. The full variable domain, its missing parts supplied by reference TRBV11-2 and TRBJ2-1, is EAGVAQSPRYKIIEKRQSVAFWCNPISGHATLYWYQQILGQGPKLLIQFQNNGVVDDSQLPKDRFSAERLKGVDSTLKIQPAKLEDSAVYLCASSLSGSSYNEQFFGPGTRLTVL.

V usage is TRBV29-1 and J usage is TRBJ2-3, with 10 positions matching TRBD1. This CDR3 region has 16 residues. With 4 bases clipped from V and 1 base from J, the junction kept 8 bases outside the gene matches. The germline gives CDR1 SQVTM, CDR2 ANQGSEA. DNA for the CDR3: TGCAGCGTTGGGGGAGGGGGGACAGGGGGCACAGATACGCAGTATTTT. This gives the protein CSVGGGGTGGTDTQYF.

This clone was recorded once. The rearrangement links TRBV29-1 to TRBJ1-1, with TRBD1 matching over 9 bases. V lost 4 bases, J lost 6 bases, and 12 bases stayed unmatched. There are 15 residues in the CDR3. Looked up from germline, CDR1 is SQVTM and CDR2 is ANQGSEA. The DNA for the CDR3 is TGCAGCGTTGTCCCCGGGACAGGGAGGAGGCCTGAAGCTTTCTTT. Amino acids: CSVVPGTGRRPEAFF.

The chain employs TRBV7-2 and TRBJ2-2; no reliable D call. The germline V and J ends were trimmed by 1 base and 1 base, with 4 bases remaining between them. The CDR3 sequence is 14 residues long. Germline CDR1 is SGHTA and CDR2 is FQGNSA. The CDR3 nucleotides read TGTGCCAGCAGCTTAGGACTGAACACCGGGGAGCTGTTTTTT. Translated, it gives CASSLGLNTGELFF. The variable domain in full, with the rest retrieved from reference TRBV7-2 and TRBJ2-2, is GAGVSQSPSNKVTEKGKDVELRCDPISGHTALYWYRQSLGQGLEFLIYFQGNSAPDKSGLPSDRFSAERTGGSVSTLTIQRTQQEDSAVYLCASSLGLNTGELFFGEGSRLTVL.

This clone was observed a single time. The chain joins TRBV9 to TRBJ2-3; no reliable D call. The CDR3 has 14 residues. CDR1 SGDLS and CDR2 YYNGEE come from the germline V gene. V was clipped by 0 bases and J by 0 bases, with 5 bases between them. The CDR3 DNA reads as TGTGCCAGCAGCGTAGGGCCCAGCACAGATACGCAGTATTTT. Translated, it gives CASSVGPSTDTQYF.

V gene TRBV5-4 combines with J gene TRBJ2-1; 9 positions match TRBD2. CDR3 length equals 15 residues. The V segment lost 3 bases and the J segment 7 bases; nucleotides outside the gene matches: 8. Germline lookup yields CDR1 SGHNT and CDR2 YYREEE (reference sequence). CDR3 DNA sequence: TGTGCCAGCAGCTCCGGACTAGCGTGGGGGAATGAGCAGTTCTTC. It translates to CASSSGLAWGNEQFF. Full variable domain (missing parts from reference TRBV5-4 and TRBJ2-1): ETGVTQSPTHLIKTRGQQVTLRCSSQSGHNTVSWYQQALGQGPQFIFQYYREEENGRGNFPPRFSGLQFPNYSSELNVNALELDDSALYLCASSSGLAWGNEQFFGPGTRLTVL.

The chain combines TRBV18 with TRBJ2-5; D perhaps matches TRBD2 (5 bases). Germline values: CDR1 KGHSH, CDR2 LQKENI. V shed 1 base and J shed 1 base, with 10 bases lying between them. This CDR3 has 15 residues. CDR3 coding DNA: TGTGCCAGCTCACCACTTACTAGTACCCAAGAGACCCAGTACTTC. Translating gives CASSPLTSTQETQYF. Full variable domain (remainder filled in from reference TRBV18 and TRBJ2-5): NAGVMQNPRHLVRRRGQEARLRCSPMKGHSHVYWYRQLPEEGLKFMVYLQKENIIDESGMPKERFSAEFPKEGPSILRIQQVVRGDSAAYFCASSPLTSTQETQYFGPGTRLLVL.

CDR3 residues: CASSLVVGLARNYEQYF. CDR3 nucleotide sequence: TGTGCCAGCAGCTTAGTAGTAGGGCTAGCTCGGAACTACGAGCAGTACTTC. This rearrangement joins TRBV11-2 to TRBJ2-7, with D possibly matching TRBD2 (5 bases). V was pared by 1 base and J by 3 bases, with 19 bases between. The CDR3 runs to 17 residues. Per the germline V gene, CDR1 is SGHAT and CDR2 is FQNNGV.

This chain joins TRBV28 and TRBJ1-5; tentatively, D is TRBD1 (6 bases). CDR3 size: 16 residues. Per germline, CDR1 MDHEN and CDR2 SYDVKM. Trimming shortened V by 7 bases and J by 1 base, and 17 bases separated the two germline ends. The CDR3 loop reads CASTPGGGESNQPQHF. Here the CDR3 DNA reads TGTGCCAGCACCCCCGGCGGGGGCGAGAGCAATCAGCCCCAGCATTTT.

The V and J genes are TRBV7-2 and TRBJ2-1; 8 bases fit TRBD2. The CDR3 is made up of 16 amino acids. CDR1 is SGHTA, CDR2 FQGNSA, per germline. Trimming took 2 bases from V and 5 from J; bases not matched to a gene: 8. The CDR3 nucleotides are TGTGCCAGCAGCTTATCCCTCGCGGGAGGAAACAATGAGCAGTTCTTC. It yields the protein CASSLSLAGGNNEQFF.

The chain joins TRBV4-3 to TRBJ2-5, with 10 positions matching TRBD1. Germline V gives CDR1 LGHNA, CDR2 YSLEER. This CDR3 comprises 15 residues. V shed 0 bases and J 9 bases; nucleotides not matched to a gene: 7. The CDR3 DNA is TGCGCCAGCAGCCAAGACACCGGGACAGGGGTGGCCCAGTACTTC. Amino acid sequence: CASSQDTGTGVAQYF.

V and J are TRBV5-6 and TRBJ2-3, with D possibly TRBD2 on 5 matching bases. The CDR3 covers 16 residues. Trimming cost V 3 bases and J 6 bases, with 20 bases left between them. In germline, CDR1 is SGHDT, CDR2 YYEEEE. CDR3 DNA sequence: TGTGCCAGCAGCTCACTAAGGACCGGGAAGGACGATACGCAGTATTTT. Protein product: CASSSLRTGKDDTQYF.

This chain uses TRBV7-8 with TRBJ2-3, with TRBD2 matching 13 bases. Germline V gene sequence: CDR1 SGHVS, CDR2 FQNEAQ. The CDR3 spans 17 residues. The trim removed 5 bases at V and 2 bases at J, leaving 7 bases unmatched. The CDR3 is CASSRTSGSWVTDTQYF. CDR3 nucleotides: TGTGCCAGCAGCCGGACTAGCGGGAGTTGGGTCACAGATACGCAGTATTTT.

The genes are TRBV7-3 and TRBJ2-1; D is perhaps TRBD2 (5 bases). V lost 6 bases, J lost 9 bases, and 18 bases lay in between. The CDR3 totals 14 residues. CDR1 and CDR2 from the germline V gene are SGHTA and FQGTGA. CDR3 region: CASSFVTGTSEQFF. The DNA for the CDR3 is TGTGCCAGCAGTTTCGTCACGGGAACTAGTGAGCAGTTCTTC.

The rearrangement links TRBV5-1 to TRBJ2-1; 8 bases are shared with TRBD2. Germline-derived CDR1 and CDR2 are SGHRS and YFSETQ. The length of the CDR3 is 16 residues. The J segment lost 7 bases and the V segment lost 0 bases, leaving 9 bases of the junction unmatched. CDR3 residues: CASSLEAGGWRNEQFF. DNA for the CDR3: TGCGCCAGCAGCTTGGAGGCGGGAGGATGGAGGAATGAGCAGTTCTTC.

The V gene is TRBV7-2, the J gene TRBJ2-5, with TRBD1 identical over 9 bases. Per the germline V gene, CDR1 is SGHTA and CDR2 is FQGNSA. J was trimmed by 2 bases and V by 4 bases; bases with no gene match: 5. This CDR3 is built from 15 residues. The CDR3 bases are TGTGCCAGCAGCTCTAAAGGACAGGGGCAAGAGACCCAGTACTTC. Residues: CASSSKGQGQETQYF. The complete variable domain, with remaining parts taken from reference TRBV7-2 and TRBJ2-5, reads GAGVSQSPSNKVTEKGKDVELRCDPISGHTALYWYRQSLGQGLEFLIYFQGNSAPDKSGLPSDRFSAERTGGSVSTLTIQRTQQEDSAVYLCASSSKGQGQETQYFGPGTRLLVL.

The chain recombines TRBV21-1 with TRBJ2-7; TRBD2, the table's D call, was not compared with the DNA. TRBV21-1 has pseudogene status. The CDR3 loop spans 13 amino acids. The CDR3 reads CASSQWRAYEQYF. The CDR3 nucleotides are TGTGCCAGCAGCCAATGGCGGGCTTACGAGCAGTACTTC.